This record concerns one T cell receptor beta chain sequence. Newly diagnosed hyperthyroidism, duration under 2 months, in patients aged 18 to 65. Orbital computed tomography and thyroid ultrasound, together with serum TRAb and thyroxine and clinical symptoms, were used for diagnoses. Any symptoms of ophthalmopathy came after the first hyperthyroidism diagnosis, from which the blood sample dates. Isolation of PBMCs was performed on 8.5 to 10 ml fresh peripheral blood. Amplified TCR beta CDR3 regions came from RNA transcripts. The TCR CDR3 first-round RT-PCR relied on the HTBI primer set. TCRdb independently ran MiXCR on the multiplex PCR reads; one entry per CDR3 protein. The sample comprises about 720,000 distinct CDR3 sequences, around 20% of which are singletons, and 16% rests with the top ten. This record belongs to a study of T cells in Graves' hyperthyroidism and ophthalmopathy. The TCR comes from a woman aged 45-65 years with Graves' hyperthyroidism that later progressed to Graves' ophthalmopathy. The material sequenced was blood.

CDR3 loop: CASSPKSGKLFF. The CDR3 DNA follows: TGCGCCAGCAGCCCTAAATCAGGAAAACTGTTTTTT. The genes are TRBV4-1 and TRBJ1-4; D ambiguous. Germline assignment: CDR1 MGHRA and CDR2 YSYEKL. V lost 4 bases and J 10 bases, leaving 10 bases between the germline ends. The CDR3 is 12 residues long.